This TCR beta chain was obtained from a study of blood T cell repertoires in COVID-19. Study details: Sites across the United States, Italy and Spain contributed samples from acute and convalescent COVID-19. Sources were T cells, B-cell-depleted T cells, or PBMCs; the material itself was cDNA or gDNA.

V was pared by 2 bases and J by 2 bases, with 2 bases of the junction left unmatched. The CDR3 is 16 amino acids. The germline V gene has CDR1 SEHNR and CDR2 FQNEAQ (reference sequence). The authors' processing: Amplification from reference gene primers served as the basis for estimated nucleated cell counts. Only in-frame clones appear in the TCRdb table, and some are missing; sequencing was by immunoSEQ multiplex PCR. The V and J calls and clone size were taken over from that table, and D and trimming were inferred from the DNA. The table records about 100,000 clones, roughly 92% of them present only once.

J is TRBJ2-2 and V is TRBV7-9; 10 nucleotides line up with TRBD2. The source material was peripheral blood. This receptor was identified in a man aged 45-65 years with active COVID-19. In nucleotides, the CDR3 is TGTGCCAGCAGCTTACTAGCGGGAGTTAACACCGGGGAGCTGTTTTTT. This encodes CASSLLAGVNTGELFF.